Below, 16 T cell receptor beta chains from the same sample are listed, as sequenced in a study of beta chain features in type 1 diabetes. These receptors are not linked to any known antigen. The investigators reverse transcribed all of the isolated RNA, so they sequenced expressed TCRB transcripts. Repertoires were generated with immunoSEQ multiplex PCR, while TCRdb's copy carries only in-frame clones and drops some. The repertoire consists of roughly 150,000 clones, with more than 60% occurring once and the leading ten covering roughly 0.095%. Findings and limits, study-wide: A moderate, significant TCRB CDR3 shortening appeared in type 1 diabetes across four CD4+ subsets.

Specimen: naive CD4+ T cells from blood. The receptor source for this set is a man aged 25 to 40 with type 1 diabetes.

Only a few counts were recorded for this clone. The V and J genes are TRBV5-1 and TRBJ2-3, with 13 positions matching TRBD2. Germline values: CDR1 SGHRS, CDR2 YFSETQ. This CDR3 contains 18 residues. After removal of 4 bases from V and 0 bases from J, the junction contained 8 bases not matched to a gene. In DNA form, the CDR3 reads TGCGCCAGCAGCGCCGGACTAGCGGGGGTTGCTAGCACAGATACGCAGTATTTT. The encoded protein is CASSAGLAGVASTDTQYF.

This chain uses TRBV15 with TRBJ2-5; maybe TRBD2 (7 bases). Germline V gives CDR1 LNHNV, CDR2 YYDKDF (reference sequence). The ends were cut back, 5 bases at V and 5 bases at J, with 18 bases in the middle. The CDR3 loop spans 15 amino acids. The DNA of the CDR3 is TGTGCCACCAGCTCTCCCCGGGGGGCGCGGGAGACCCAGTACTTC. It specifies CATSSPRGARETQYF.

This sequence joins TRBV5-1 and TRBJ2-1; a weak D match, TRBD1 (6 bases). Germline CDR1 reads SGHRS; CDR2 reads YFSETQ. The CDR3 is 16 amino acids. Trimming left V 0 bases short and J 8 bases short, with 18 bases between. In nucleotides, the CDR3 is TGCGCCAGCAGCTTGGGTCGGACACAGGGTTCCCATGAGCAGTTCTTC. This sequence encodes CASSLGRTQGSHEQFF.

The genes are TRBV10-3 and TRBJ2-7; 10 nucleotides agree with TRBD1. Per the germline V gene, CDR1 is ENHRY and CDR2 is SYGVKD. The CDR3 runs 13 residues. The junction had 1 base not matched to a gene; V was cut back by 3 bases and J by 5 bases. The DNA of the CDR3 is TGTGCCATCAGTGAAGGGACAGGGGACGAGCAGTACTTC. Residues: CAISEGTGDEQYF.

The sample holds one count of this clone. The V and J genes are TRBV29-1 and TRBJ2-5; the D gene could be TRBD1 or TRBD2 (5 bases each). V was clipped by 6 bases and J by 8 bases, with 16 bases between them. Germline V gene data show CDR1 as SQVTM and CDR2 as ANQGSEA. This CDR3 spans 12 amino acids. This CDR3 reads CSVRGRGGTQYF. The CDR3 DNA reads TGCAGCGTCCGAGGCCGTGGGGGAACCCAGTACTTC. Using reference TRBV29-1 and TRBJ2-5 for the parts outside the CDR3, the full variable domain is SAVISQKPSRDICQRGTSLTIQCQVDSQVTMMFWYRQQPGQSLTLIATANQGSEATYESGFVIDKFPISRPNLTFSTLTVSNMSPEDSSIYLCSVRGRGGTQYFGPGTRLLVL.

The rearrangement uses TRBV4-3 and TRBJ2-3; D may be TRBD1 (5 bases). V lost 0 bases and J lost 0, with 13 bases in between. CDR3 length equals 17 residues. CDR1 is LGHNA, CDR2 YSLEER, per germline. Written as DNA, the CDR3 is TGCGCCAGCAGCCAAGATTTAAGGGGATTTAGCACAGATACGCAGTATTTT. Translated, it gives CASSQDLRGFSTDTQYF.

This clone was detected a few times. The chain combines TRBV29-1 with TRBJ1-1; D might be TRBD1 (6 bases). The germline gives CDR1 SQVTM, CDR2 ANQGSEA. The CDR3 is 13 residues long. V lost 6 bases and J 0 bases, leaving 11 bases between the germline ends. For the CDR3, the DNA is TGCAGCGTAACCGGGACAATGAACACTGAAGCTTTCTTT. Translating gives CSVTGTMNTEAFF. The full variable domain, completed using reference TRBV29-1 and TRBJ1-1, is SAVISQKPSRDICQRGTSLTIQCQVDSQVTMMFWYRQQPGQSLTLIATANQGSEATYESGFVIDKFPISRPNLTFSTLTVSNMSPEDSSIYLCSVTGTMNTEAFFGQGTRLTVV.

This sequence joins TRBV18 and TRBJ2-3, with a tentative D call TRBD1 (5 bases). Between the trimmed V and J ends, which lost 3 bases and 2 bases, there was a span of 9 bases. The length of the CDR3 is 14 residues. Germline V gene sequence: CDR1 KGHSH, CDR2 LQKENI. The CDR3 region is CASSPQGATDTQYF. CDR3 in DNA: TGTGCCAGCTCACCGCAGGGTGCCACAGATACGCAGTATTTT.

V is TRBV30 and J is TRBJ1-5; D gene unclear. Between the trimmed V and J ends, which lost 0 bases and 3 bases, there was a span of 9 bases. CDR3 length: 14 residues. Germline loops: CDR1 GTSNPN, CDR2 SVGIG (reference sequence). The CDR3 DNA is TGTGCCTGGAGTGTAACAGTGTCCAATCAGCCCCAGCATTTT. This gives the protein CAWSVTVSNQPQHF.

This rearrangement joins TRBV27 to TRBJ2-1; D call uncertain. CDR1 and CDR2 from the germline V gene are MNHEY and SMNVEV (reference sequence). V dropped 8 bases and J dropped 2 bases, with 13 bases sitting between them. The CDR3 totals 14 residues. CDR3 DNA: TGTGCCAGCGGCTCCGCGGACCCCTACAATGAGCAGTTCTTC. Translation gives CASGSADPYNEQFF.

The J gene is TRBJ2-6, the V gene TRBV5-1; 7 bases agree with TRBD1. Trimming at V came to 4 bases and at J to 2 bases, leaving 3 bases not matched to a gene. The CDR3 has 15 amino acids. Germline V gene lookup returns CDR1 SGHRS and CDR2 YFSETQ. CDR3 loop: CASSPTGAGANVLTF. DNA of the CDR3: TGCGCCAGCAGCCCCACAGGGGCTGGGGCCAACGTCCTGACTTTC.

As concerns this clone: A read error is likely, as this CDR3 ends without the conserved phenylalanine or tryptophan. It is unclear where the CDR3 begins or ends on the DNA, so no DNA is shown, and the CDR3 is as TCRdb lists it. The chain joins TRBV3-1 (or the pseudogene TRBV3-2) to TRBJ1-6. Germline values: CDR1 LGHDT, CDR2 YNNKEL (reference sequence). The CDR3 extends over 9 residues, inclusive of both ends. The CDR3 is CASSQPGGD.

The chain is built from TRBV29-1 and TRBJ2-5; no reliable D call. V was pared by 3 bases and J by 1 base, with 9 bases between. Germline V gives CDR1 SQVTM, CDR2 ANQGSEA. The CDR3 is 13 residues long. The CDR3: CSVDSASQETQYF. The DNA of the CDR3 is TGCAGCGTTGATTCGGCCAGCCAAGAGACCCAGTACTTC.

The chain has TRBV5-1 and TRBJ2-5, with a weak D call TRBD1 (5 bases). Trimming stripped 4 bases from V and 2 bases from J, with 12 bases between. This CDR3 contains 14 residues. CDR1 and CDR2 (germline): SGHRS, YFSETQ. The DNA of the CDR3 is TGCGCCAGCAGCCCCCAGGGCGGTCAAGAGACCCAGTACTTC. This translates into CASSPQGGQETQYF.

This chain joins TRBV9 and TRBJ2-7, with 10 bases matching TRBD2. Germline CDR1 reads SGDLS; CDR2 reads YYNGEE. The CDR3 is 15 amino acids. The V gene end was trimmed by 0 bases and the J gene end by 1 base; junction bases not matched to a gene: 1. The CDR3 DNA reads TGTGCCAGCAGCGTAGGGACTAGCGGATCCTACGAGCAGTACTTC. Encoded protein: CASSVGTSGSYEQYF.

CDR3 coding DNA: TGTGCCATCAGTCCTTCTAGCGGGGGCGCAGATACGCAGTATTTT. Translation gives CAISPSSGGADTQYF. V usage is TRBV10-3 and J usage is TRBJ2-3, with TRBD2 matching 10 bases. The CDR3 has 15 amino acids. In germline, CDR1 is ENHRY, CDR2 SYGVKD. Trimming took 5 bases from V and 4 from J; bases not matched to a gene: 6.